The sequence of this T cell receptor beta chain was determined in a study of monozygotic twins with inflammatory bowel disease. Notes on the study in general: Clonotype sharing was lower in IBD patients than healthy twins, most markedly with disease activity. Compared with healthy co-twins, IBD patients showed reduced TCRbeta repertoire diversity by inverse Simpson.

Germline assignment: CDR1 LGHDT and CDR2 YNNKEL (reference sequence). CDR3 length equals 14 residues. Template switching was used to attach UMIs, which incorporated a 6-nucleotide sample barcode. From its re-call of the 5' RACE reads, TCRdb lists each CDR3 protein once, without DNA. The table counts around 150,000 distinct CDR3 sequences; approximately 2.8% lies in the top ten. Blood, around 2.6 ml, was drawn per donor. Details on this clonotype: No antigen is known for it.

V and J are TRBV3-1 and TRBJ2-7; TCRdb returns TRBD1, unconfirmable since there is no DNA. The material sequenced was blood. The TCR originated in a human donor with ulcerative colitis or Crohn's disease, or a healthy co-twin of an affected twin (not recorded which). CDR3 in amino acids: CASSRPGVSYEQYF.